This TCR beta chain appears in the sequencing data of a study of shared clonotypes between healthy human individuals. The repertoire was sequenced with immunoSEQ multiplex PCR; TCRdb's copy has only in-frame clones and lacks some. The sample holds 950,000 to 1,100,000 clones; about 75% are singletons and the top ten take 1.4% to 1.5%. The CDR3 is made up of 13 amino acids. This clonotype was sampled from a man aged 18 to 30 in good health. Source material: memory CD4+ T cells sorted from blood. Subset reported: CD45RA-negative fraction. This chain joins TRBV21-1 and TRBJ1-5. TRBV21-1 is recorded as a pseudogene. The CDR3 loop is CASSKTVGQPQHF. The CDR3 DNA reads as TGTGCCAGCAGCAAGACCGTCGGGCAGCCCCAGCATTTT.